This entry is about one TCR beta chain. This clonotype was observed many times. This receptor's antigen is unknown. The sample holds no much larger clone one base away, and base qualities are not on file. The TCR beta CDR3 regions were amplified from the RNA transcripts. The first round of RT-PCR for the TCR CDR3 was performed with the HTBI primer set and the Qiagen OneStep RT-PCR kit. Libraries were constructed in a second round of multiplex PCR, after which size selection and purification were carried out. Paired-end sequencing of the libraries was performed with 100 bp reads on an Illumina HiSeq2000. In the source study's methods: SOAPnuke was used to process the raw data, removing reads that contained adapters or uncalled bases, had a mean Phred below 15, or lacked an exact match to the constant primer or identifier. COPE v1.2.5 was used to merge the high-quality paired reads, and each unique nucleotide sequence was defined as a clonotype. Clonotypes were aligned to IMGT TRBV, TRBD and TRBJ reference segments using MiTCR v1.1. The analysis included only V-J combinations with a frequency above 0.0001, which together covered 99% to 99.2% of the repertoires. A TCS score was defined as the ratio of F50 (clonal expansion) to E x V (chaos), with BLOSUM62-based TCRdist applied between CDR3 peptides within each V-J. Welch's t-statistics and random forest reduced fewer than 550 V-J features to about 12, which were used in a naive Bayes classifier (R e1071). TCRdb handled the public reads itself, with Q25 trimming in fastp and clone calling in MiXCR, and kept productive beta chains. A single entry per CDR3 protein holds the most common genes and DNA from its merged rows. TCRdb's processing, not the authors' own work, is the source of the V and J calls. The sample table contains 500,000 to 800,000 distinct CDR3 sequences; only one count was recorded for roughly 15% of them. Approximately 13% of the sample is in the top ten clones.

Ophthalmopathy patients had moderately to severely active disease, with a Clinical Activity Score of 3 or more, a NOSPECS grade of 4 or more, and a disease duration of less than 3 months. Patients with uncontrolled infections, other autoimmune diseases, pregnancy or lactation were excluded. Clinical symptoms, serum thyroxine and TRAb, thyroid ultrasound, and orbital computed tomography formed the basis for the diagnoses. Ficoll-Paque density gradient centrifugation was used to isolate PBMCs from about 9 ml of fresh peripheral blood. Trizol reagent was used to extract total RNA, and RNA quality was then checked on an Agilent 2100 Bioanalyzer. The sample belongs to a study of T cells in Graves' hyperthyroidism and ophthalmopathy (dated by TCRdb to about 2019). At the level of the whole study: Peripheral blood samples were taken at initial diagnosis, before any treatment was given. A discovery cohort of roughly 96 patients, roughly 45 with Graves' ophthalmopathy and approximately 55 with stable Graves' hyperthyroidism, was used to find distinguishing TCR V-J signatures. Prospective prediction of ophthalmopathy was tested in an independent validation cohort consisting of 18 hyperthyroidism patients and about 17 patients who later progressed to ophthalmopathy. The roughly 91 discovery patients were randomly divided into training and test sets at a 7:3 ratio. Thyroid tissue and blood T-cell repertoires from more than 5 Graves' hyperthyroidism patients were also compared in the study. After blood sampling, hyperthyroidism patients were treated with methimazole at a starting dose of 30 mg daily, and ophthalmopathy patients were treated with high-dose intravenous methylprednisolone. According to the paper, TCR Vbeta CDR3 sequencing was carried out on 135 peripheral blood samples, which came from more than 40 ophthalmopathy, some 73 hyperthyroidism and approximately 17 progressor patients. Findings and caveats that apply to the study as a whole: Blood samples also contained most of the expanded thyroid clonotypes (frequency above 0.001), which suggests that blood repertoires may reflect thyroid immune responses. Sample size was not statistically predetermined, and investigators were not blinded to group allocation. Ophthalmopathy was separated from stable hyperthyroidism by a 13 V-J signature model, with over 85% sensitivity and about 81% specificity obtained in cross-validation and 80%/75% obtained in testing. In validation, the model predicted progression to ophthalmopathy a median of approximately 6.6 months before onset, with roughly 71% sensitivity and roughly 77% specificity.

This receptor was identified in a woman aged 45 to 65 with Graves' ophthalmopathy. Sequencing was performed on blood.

The nucleotide sequence is given as TGTGCCACCAGTGATGGGAAGGGAGGTTTCGGGGGAGAGACCCAGTACTTC. It codes for CATSDGKGGFGGETQYF. This sequence uses TRBV24-1 and TRBJ2-5; possibly the D gene is TRBD2, per 6 matching bases. V gives up 3 bases and J gives up 4 bases, and the segment between their germline ends measures 20 bases. Its CDR3 holds 17 amino acids, cysteine through phenylalanine. Just CDR3 DNA is preserved here, 51 bases in frame from base 1. CDR1 and CDR2, looked up from the germline V gene, are KGHDR and SFDVKD.